The clone carrying this T cell receptor (delta chain) was detected many times. A read error likely explains this, since a far larger clone differs by one base. TCRdb reran clone calling via CATT on the RT-PCR reads. The sample includes over 5,000 delta-chain clones, roughly 1.9% of them seen just once. This CDR3 contains 21 residues. Germline values: CDR1 GEAIGNYY, CDR2 EKD. The entry originates in a study of gamma-delta T cells after stem cell transplantation. The sample was gamma-delta T cells. This rearrangement joins TRDV2 to TRDJ1; the D gene could be TRDD2 or TRDD3 (5 bases each). This TCR derives from a human donor. It is not recorded whose cells these are; they may come from a transplant donor. CDR3 coding DNA: TGTGCCTGTGACACCGTTGGCCTTCGGAGGGATCCTAGGGGACCCACCGATGAACTCATCTTT. Translating it yields CACDTVGLRRDPRGPTDELIF.